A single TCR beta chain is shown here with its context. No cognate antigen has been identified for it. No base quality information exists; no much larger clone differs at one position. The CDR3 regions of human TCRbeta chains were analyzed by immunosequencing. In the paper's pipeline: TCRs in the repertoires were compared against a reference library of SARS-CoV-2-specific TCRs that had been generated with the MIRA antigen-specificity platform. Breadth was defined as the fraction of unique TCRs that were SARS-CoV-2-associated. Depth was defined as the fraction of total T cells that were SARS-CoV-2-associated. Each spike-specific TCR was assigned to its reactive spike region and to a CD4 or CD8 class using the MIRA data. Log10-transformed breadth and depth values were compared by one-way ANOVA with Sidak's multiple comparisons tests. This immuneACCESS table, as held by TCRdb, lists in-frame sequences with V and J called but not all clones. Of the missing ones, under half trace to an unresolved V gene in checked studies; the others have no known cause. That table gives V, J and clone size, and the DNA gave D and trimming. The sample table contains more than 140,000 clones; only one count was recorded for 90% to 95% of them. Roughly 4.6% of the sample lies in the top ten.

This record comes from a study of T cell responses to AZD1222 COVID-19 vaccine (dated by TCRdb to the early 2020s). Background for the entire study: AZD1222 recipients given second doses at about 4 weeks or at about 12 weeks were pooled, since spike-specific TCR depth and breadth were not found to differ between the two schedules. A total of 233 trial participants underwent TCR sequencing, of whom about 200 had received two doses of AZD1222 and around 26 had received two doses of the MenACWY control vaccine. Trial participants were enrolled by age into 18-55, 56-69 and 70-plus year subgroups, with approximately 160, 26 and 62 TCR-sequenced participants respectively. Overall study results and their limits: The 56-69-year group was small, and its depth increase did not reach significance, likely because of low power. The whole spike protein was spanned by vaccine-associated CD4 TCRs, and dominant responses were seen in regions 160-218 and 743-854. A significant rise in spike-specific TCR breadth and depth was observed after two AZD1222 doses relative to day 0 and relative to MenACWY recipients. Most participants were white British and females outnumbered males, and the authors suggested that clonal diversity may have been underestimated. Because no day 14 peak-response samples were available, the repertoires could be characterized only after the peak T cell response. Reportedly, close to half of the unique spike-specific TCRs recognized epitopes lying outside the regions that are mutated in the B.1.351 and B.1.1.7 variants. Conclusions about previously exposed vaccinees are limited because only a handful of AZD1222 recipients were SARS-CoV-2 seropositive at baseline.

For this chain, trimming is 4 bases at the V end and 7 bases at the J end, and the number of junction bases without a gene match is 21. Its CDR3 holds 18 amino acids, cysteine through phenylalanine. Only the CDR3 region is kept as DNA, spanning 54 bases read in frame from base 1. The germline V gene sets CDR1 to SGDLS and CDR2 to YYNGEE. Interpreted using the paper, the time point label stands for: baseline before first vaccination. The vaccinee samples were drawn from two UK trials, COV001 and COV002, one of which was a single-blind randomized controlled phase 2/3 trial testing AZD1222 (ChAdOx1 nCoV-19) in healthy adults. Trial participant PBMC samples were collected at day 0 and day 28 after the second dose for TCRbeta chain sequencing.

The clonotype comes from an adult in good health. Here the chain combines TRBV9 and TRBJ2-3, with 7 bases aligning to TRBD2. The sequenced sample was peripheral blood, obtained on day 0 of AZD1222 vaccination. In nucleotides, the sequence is TGTGCCAGCAGCCCCTCCCCCCCTCAAGCGGGGTGGGTAAATACGCAGTATTTT. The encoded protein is CASSPSPPQAGWVNTQYF.